This entry lists 4 T cell receptor beta chains sequenced from one sample in a study of human T cells and chemical hapten exposure. Using its own MiXCR run on the RACE reads, TCRdb lists one record per CDR3 protein. The sample yields fewer than 65,000 distinct CDR3 sequences, over 8% seen once. Time point defined: pre-sensitization, week 0. Documented treatment: therapeutic diphenylcyclopropenone sensitization with weekly scalp DPC. The sequences come from whole blood, collected in connection with sensitization to the hapten diphenylcyclopropenone (DPC). These receptors were collected from a woman between 35 and 50 years old with alopecia areata. Some clones in this sample may be carry-over from other donors' samples.

The chain joins TRBV6-1 to TRBJ2-2; D is tentatively TRBD1 or TRBD2 (6 bases each). CDR3 length: 16 amino acids. CDR1 is MNHNS, CDR2 SASEGT, per germline. Trimming shortened V by 4 bases and J by 6 bases, and 18 bases separated the two germline ends. The CDR3 spells CASSVRGVPIPGELFF. The CDR3 nucleotides read TGTGCCAGCAGTGTTAGGGGGGTGCCCATTCCCGGGGAGCTGTTTTTT.

This clonotype was observed a handful of times. This rearrangement joins TRBV29-1 to TRBJ2-7; the D call may be TRBD1 or TRBD2 (5 bases each). Germline V gene lookup returns CDR1 SQVTM and CDR2 ANQGSEA. V lost 0 bases, J lost 2 bases, and 8 bases lay in between. The CDR3 is 13 amino acids. CDR3 region: CSVEDREPYEQYF. CDR3 DNA sequence: TGCAGCGTTGAAGACAGGGAGCCCTACGAGCAGTACTTC.

The chain employs TRBV27 and TRBJ1-5; D gene uncertain. The length of the CDR3 is 12 residues. Trimming stripped 4 bases from V and 7 bases from J, with 8 bases between. Germline V gene data show CDR1 as MNHEY and CDR2 as SMNVEV (reference sequence). The CDR3 here is CASSYGGQPQHF. CDR3 in DNA: TGTGCCAGCAGTTACGGAGGCCAGCCCCAGCATTTT.

In its sample, this clonotype was seen many times. This sequence joins TRBV7-8 and TRBJ2-5; no definite D call. Per germline, CDR1 SGHVS and CDR2 FQNEAQ. Trimming took off 0 bases at V and 3 bases at J, with 8 bases between the two ends. The CDR3 has 14 amino acids. For the CDR3, the DNA is TGTGCCAGCAGCTTAGCTCGGACCGAAGAGACCCAGTACTTC. Translating gives CASSLARTEETQYF. The full variable domain, completed using reference TRBV7-8 and TRBJ2-5, is GAGVSQSPRYKVAKRGQDVALRCDPISGHVSLFWYQQALGQGPEFLTYFQNEAQLDKSGLPSDRFFAERPEGSVSTLKIQRTQQEDSAVYLCASSLARTEETQYFGPGTRLLVL.